A selection of T cell receptor beta chains follows, all from one sample in a study of blood T cells in healthy people across ages. TCRdb re-called the 5' RACE reads through MiXCR, storing one row per CDR3 protein. The sample has 500,000 to 650,000 distinct CDR3 sequences, over 25% seen once. These data are also associated with another study on T cells of mothers and their children.

Sequencing input: blood. All receptors come from a boy aged 2 to 9 in good health. Each CDR3 is given with its conserved first and last residue. The order of the fields is V gene, J gene, CDR3 protein.

V gene: TRBV5-1
J gene: TRBJ1-1
CDR3 protein: CASSPRQDRGNTEAFF

V gene: TRBV6-5
J gene: TRBJ2-5
CDR3 protein: CASTSTGYQETQYF

V gene: TRBV20-1
J gene: TRBJ2-7
CDR3 protein: CSAWDSSYEQYF

V gene: TRBV6-6
J gene: TRBJ2-7
CDR3 protein: CAGSEPGQGANEQYF

V gene: TRBV27
J gene: TRBJ1-4
CDR3 protein: CASMGWLNEKLFF

V gene: TRBV21-1
J gene: TRBJ2-5
CDR3 protein: CASSMTVAAGETQYF

V gene: TRBV11-2
J gene: TRBJ2-1
CDR3 protein: CASRGEGTYNEQFF

V gene: TRBV6-6
J gene: TRBJ2-1
CDR3 protein: CASSQGLVSYNEQFF

V gene: TRBV7-6
J gene: TRBJ1-2
CDR3 protein: CASRPTGGYGYTF

V gene: TRBV13
J gene: TRBJ1-2
CDR3 protein: CASSLSTANYGYTF

V gene: TRBV10-3
J gene: TRBJ2-7
CDR3 protein: CAISPAASYEQYF

V gene: TRBV12-3/TRBV12-4
J gene: TRBJ1-4
CDR3 protein: CASSLIGREKLFF

V gene: TRBV27
J gene: TRBJ1-6
CDR3 protein: CASSFFGGTSPLHF

V gene: TRBV3-1
J gene: TRBJ2-5
CDR3 protein: CASSPTPDRGETQYF

V gene: TRBV6-1
J gene: TRBJ2-2
CDR3 protein: CASSLTGQGVKRENTGELFF

V gene: TRBV4-3
J gene: .
CDR3 protein: CASSQLGTTKKQFF

V gene: TRBV24-1
J gene: TRBJ2-6
CDR3 protein: CATSESGSLYSGANVLTF

V gene: TRBV15
J gene: .
CDR3 protein: CATQAQGGSYEQYF

V gene: TRBV3-1
J gene: TRBJ2-7
CDR3 protein: CASSPPGQGYEQYF

V gene: TRBV5-8
J gene: TRBJ1-4
CDR3 protein: CASSLGTGQEKLFF

V gene: TRBV4-1
J gene: TRBJ2-3
CDR3 protein: CASSRGLAGGRGDTQYF

V gene: TRBV7-9
J gene: TRBJ2-1
CDR3 protein: CASSARASIYNEQFF

V gene: TRBV7-2
J gene: TRBJ2-1
CDR3 protein: CASSRASTSGRVNEQFF

V gene: TRBV4-3
J gene: TRBJ2-1
CDR3 protein: CASSQGGLARNEQFF

V gene: TRBV24-1
J gene: TRBJ2-1
CDR3 protein: CATSDGGLMDEQFF

V gene: TRBV7-2
J gene: TRBJ2-3
CDR3 protein: CASRGRTLTDTQYF

V gene: TRBV5-1
J gene: TRBJ2-5
CDR3 protein: CASSLYRRGTGAETQYF

V gene: TRBV29-1
J gene: TRBJ2-5
CDR3 protein: CSVEGASGRGSGETQYF

V gene: TRBV23-1
J gene: TRBJ1-2
CDR3 protein: CASSQWEQGIGYTF

V gene: TRBV27
J gene: TRBJ1-5
CDR3 protein: CASSYGGVNQPQHF

V gene: TRBV6-2/TRBV6-3
J gene: TRBJ2-7
CDR3 protein: CASRRRGGSYEQYF

V gene: TRBV29-1
J gene: TRBJ2-7
CDR3 protein: CSVVGTASYEQYF

V gene: TRBV12-3/TRBV12-4
J gene: TRBJ2-5
CDR3 protein: CASSRLSGRDLQETQYF

V gene: TRBV28
J gene: TRBJ2-1
CDR3 protein: CASSSVFEGEQFF

V gene: TRBV4-3
J gene: TRBJ2-1
CDR3 protein: CASSRDPETSYNEQFF

V gene: TRBV9
J gene: TRBJ2-5
CDR3 protein: CASSQRGMGETQYF

V gene: TRBV7-9
J gene: TRBJ2-1
CDR3 protein: CASSPPFRQAGSYNEQFF

V gene: TRBV7-9
J gene: .
CDR3 protein: CASSLSGQGGNEQFF

V gene: TRBV20-1
J gene: TRBJ2-1
CDR3 protein: CSARGPGANEQFF

V gene: TRBV7-9
J gene: TRBJ2-5
CDR3 protein: CASSPTTSGREETQYF

V gene: TRBV10-3
J gene: TRBJ2-5
CDR3 protein: CAIGVRGGQETQYF

V gene: TRBV2
J gene: TRBJ2-7
CDR3 protein: CASSTIGPYEQYF

V gene: TRBV20-1
J gene: TRBJ2-1
CDR3 protein: CSARGFGRSYNEQFF

V gene: TRBV7-9
J gene: TRBJ2-4
CDR3 protein: CASRGGANIQYF

V gene: TRBV27
J gene: TRBJ2-5
CDR3 protein: CASGQGIQTQYF

V gene: TRBV3-1
J gene: TRBJ1-4
CDR3 protein: CASSSGPGVFGEKLFF

V gene: TRBV14
J gene: TRBJ2-7
CDR3 protein: CASSPWRGADVYF

V gene: TRBV7-2
J gene: TRBJ2-3
CDR3 protein: CASSFAPPQYF

V gene: TRBV27
J gene: .
CDR3 protein: CASSFRTSGRISNEQFF

V gene: TRBV4-3
J gene: TRBJ2-1
CDR3 protein: CASSQEVNSREPGNEQFF

V gene: TRBV28
J gene: TRBJ2-7
CDR3 protein: CASSFMGGSSYEQCF

V gene: TRBV5-1
J gene: TRBJ1-4
CDR3 protein: CASSGQGTATNEKLFF

V gene: TRBV9
J gene: TRBJ2-1
CDR3 protein: CASSVASGVGEQFF

V gene: TRBV7-3
J gene: TRBJ1-5
CDR3 protein: CASSFETGAGNQPQHF

V gene: TRBV29-1
J gene: TRBJ1-4
CDR3 protein: CSVEVEWGLNEKLFF